Detailed here is one T cell receptor (beta chain). Antigen specificity is unknown. This specimen belongs to a study of shared clonotypes between healthy human individuals. Study-level findings and limits: Estimated richness was generally greater in naive than memory subsets. It was the few donors that limited the genetic and exposure-history diversity represented.

It was at deep level that the assay was run. This table comes from immunoSEQ multiplex PCR, and its TCRdb copy is limited to in-frame clones, with some not included. Here the sample spans 1.4 million to 1.5 million clones, roughly 97% being singletons. This clonotype was obtained from a man aged 30-40 years in good health. Sequenced input: naive CD4+ T cells sorted from blood. Subset: CD45RA+ positively selected.

The CDR3 is CSVAVGQPQHF. The DNA of the CDR3 is TGCAGCGTCGCGGTAGGGCAGCCCCAGCATTTT. V and J are TRBV29-1 and TRBJ1-5; D unresolved. CDR3 length equals 11 residues. Between the trimmed V and J ends, which lost 6 bases and 7 bases, there was a span of 10 bases. Germline CDR1 is SQVTM and CDR2 is ANQGSEA.